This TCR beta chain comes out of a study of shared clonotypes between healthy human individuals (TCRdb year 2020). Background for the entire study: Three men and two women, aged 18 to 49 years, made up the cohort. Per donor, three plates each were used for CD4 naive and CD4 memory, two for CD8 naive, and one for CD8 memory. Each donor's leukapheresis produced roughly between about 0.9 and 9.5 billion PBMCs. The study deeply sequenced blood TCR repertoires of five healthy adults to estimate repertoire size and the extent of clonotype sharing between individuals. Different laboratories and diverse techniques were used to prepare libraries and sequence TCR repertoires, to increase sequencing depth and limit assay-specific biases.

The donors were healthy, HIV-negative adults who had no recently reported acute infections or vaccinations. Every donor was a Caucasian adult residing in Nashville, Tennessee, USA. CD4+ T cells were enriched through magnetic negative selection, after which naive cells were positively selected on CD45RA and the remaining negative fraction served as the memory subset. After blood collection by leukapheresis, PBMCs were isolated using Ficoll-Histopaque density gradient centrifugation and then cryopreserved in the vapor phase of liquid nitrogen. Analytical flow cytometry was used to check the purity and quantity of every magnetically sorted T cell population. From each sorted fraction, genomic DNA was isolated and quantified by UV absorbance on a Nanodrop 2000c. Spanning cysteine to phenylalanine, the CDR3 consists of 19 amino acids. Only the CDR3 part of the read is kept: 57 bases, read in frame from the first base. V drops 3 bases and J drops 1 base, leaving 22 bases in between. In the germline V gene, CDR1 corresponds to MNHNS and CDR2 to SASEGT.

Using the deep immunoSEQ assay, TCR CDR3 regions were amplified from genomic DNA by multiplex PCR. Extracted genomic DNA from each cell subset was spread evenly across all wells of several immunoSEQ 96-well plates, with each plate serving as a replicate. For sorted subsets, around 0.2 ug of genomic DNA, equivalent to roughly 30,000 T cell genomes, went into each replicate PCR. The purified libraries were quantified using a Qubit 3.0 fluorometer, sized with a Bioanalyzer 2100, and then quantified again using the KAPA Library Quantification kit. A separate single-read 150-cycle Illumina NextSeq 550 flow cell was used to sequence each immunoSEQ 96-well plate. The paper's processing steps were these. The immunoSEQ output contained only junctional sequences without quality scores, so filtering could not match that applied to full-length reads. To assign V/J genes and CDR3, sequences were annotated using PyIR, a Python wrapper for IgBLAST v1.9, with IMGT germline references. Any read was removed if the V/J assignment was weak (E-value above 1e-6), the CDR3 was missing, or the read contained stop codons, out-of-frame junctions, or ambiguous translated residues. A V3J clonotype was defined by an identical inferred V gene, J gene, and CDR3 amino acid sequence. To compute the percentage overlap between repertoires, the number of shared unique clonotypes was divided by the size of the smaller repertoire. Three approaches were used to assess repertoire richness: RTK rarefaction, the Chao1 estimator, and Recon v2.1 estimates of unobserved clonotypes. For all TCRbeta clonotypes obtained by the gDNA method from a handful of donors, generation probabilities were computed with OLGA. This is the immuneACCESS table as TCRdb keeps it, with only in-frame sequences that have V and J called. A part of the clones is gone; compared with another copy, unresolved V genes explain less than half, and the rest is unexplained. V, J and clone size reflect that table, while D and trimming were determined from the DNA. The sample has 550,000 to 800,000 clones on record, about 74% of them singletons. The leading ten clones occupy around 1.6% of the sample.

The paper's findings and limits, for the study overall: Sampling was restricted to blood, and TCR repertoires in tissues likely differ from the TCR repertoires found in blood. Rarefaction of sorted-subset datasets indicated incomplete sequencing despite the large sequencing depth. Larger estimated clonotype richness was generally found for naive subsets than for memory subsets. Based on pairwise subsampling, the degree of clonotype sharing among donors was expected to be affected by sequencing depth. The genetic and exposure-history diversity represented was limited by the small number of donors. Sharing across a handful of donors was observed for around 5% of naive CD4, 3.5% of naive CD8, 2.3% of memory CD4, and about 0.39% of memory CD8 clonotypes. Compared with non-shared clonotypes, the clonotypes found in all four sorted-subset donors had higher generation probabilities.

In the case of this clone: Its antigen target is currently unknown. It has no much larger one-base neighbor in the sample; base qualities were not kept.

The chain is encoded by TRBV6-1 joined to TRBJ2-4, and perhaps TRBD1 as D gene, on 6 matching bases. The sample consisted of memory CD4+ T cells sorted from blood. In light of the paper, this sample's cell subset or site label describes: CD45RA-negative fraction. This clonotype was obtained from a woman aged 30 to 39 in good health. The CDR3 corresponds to CASSESRREWGLAKNIQYF. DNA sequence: TGTGCCAGCAGTGAGAGCCGCAGGGAGTGGGGGCTTGCCAAAAACATTCAGTACTTC.